Here is one TCR beta chain with its context. What it recognizes is unknown. PCR amplification relied on 60 Vbeta primers (plus 13 Jbeta primers). Clones were read by immunoSEQ multiplex PCR, and TCRdb kept only the in-frame ones, dropping some. The sample includes about 140,000 clones, roughly 78% seen only once; the top ten take about 3.2%. Germline V gene lookup returns CDR1 MNHNS and CDR2 SASEGT. This CDR3 has 16 amino acids. Trimming took 0 bases from V and 1 from J, leaving 13 bases between them. The data stem from a study of cytomegalovirus exposure and HLA in healthy donors. Study results and caveats: A later analysis reportedly identified an Asian-associated ancestry cluster as carrying fewer N-insertions than the 666-donor mean. Most TCRs appeared rarely, but some public TCRs recurred in many donors. In an earlier analysis, productive rearrangement rates for most beta V segments clustered near 87% or 30%. A later analysis showed that HLA-associated TCR beta chains had undergone more clonal expansion than equally common others.

This chain links TRBV6-1 with TRBJ2-7; D perhaps matches TRBD2 (6 bases). Sequenced input: PBMCs. The sequence derives from a man aged 18 to 29 in good health and CMV-seropositive. As DNA, the CDR3 is TGTGCCAGCAGTGAAGCGGCGGGAATGGGGTCCTACGAGCAGTACTTC. Residues: CASSEAAGMGSYEQYF.